The 22 T cell receptor beta chains below all came from one sample that was sequenced in a study of cytotoxic CD8 clonotypes in ibrutinib-treated CLL. Sequencing was performed with immunoSEQ multiplex PCR; in TCRdb, only in-frame clones are kept and a portion is missing. The repertoire has roughly 330,000 clones, 67% of them found once; the top ten carry roughly 6%. The sample consisted of PBMCs, taken after 36 months of ibrutinib treatment. All receptors come from a human donor with chronic lymphocytic leukemia.

This clone was found a few times. V is TRBV4-1 and J is TRBJ1-5; the D is unclear. Trimming took 0 bases from V and 2 from J, leaving 8 bases between them. The V gene's germline CDR1 is MGHRA and CDR2 YSYEKL. This CDR3 is 15 amino acids long. The CDR3 region has the DNA TGCGCCAGCAGCCAAGATAGACTGGGCAATCAGCCCCAGCATTTT. This gives the protein CASSQDRLGNQPQHF.

This chain joins TRBV7-2 and TRBJ2-7; D is undetermined. CDR1 and CDR2 from the germline V gene are SGHTA and FQGNSA. V dropped 4 bases and J dropped 0 bases, with 13 bases sitting between them. This CDR3 has 15 amino acids. Written as DNA, the CDR3 is TGTGCCAGCAGCTCCCCCGAAGGGCGCTCCTACGAGCAGTACTTC. This translates into CASSSPEGRSYEQYF.

This clone came up a few times. The rearrangement joins TRBV5-1 to TRBJ2-2; 7 bases agree with TRBD1. CDR1 and CDR2 (germline): SGHRS, YFSETQ. CDR3 length: 18 residues. With V trimmed by 4 bases and J by 5 bases, 17 bases remained unmatched. The CDR3 loop reads CASSGDTTGPLRTGELFF. CDR3 coding DNA: TGCGCCAGCAGCGGAGACACGACAGGGCCTCTGAGGACCGGGGAGCTGTTTTTT.

This sequence joins TRBV28 and TRBJ2-7; D is possibly TRBD1 (5 bases). This CDR3 region has 15 residues. CDR1 is MDHEN and CDR2 is SYDVKM in the germline V gene. The germline V and J ends were trimmed by 7 bases and 3 bases, with 19 bases remaining between them. Written as DNA, the CDR3 is TGTGCCAGCAACCCATCGTGGGGCGGTAACTACGAGCAGTACTTC. It yields the protein CASNPSWGGNYEQYF. Full variable domain (remainder filled in from reference TRBV28 and TRBJ2-7): DVKVTQSSRYLVKRTGEKVFLECVQDMDHENMFWYRQDPGLGLRLIYFSYDVKMKEKGDIPEGYSVSREKKERFSLILESASTNQTSMYLCASNPSWGGNYEQYFGPGTRLTVT.

This rearrangement joins TRBV9 to TRBJ2-3, with 12 bases lining up with TRBD2. Germline V gene data show CDR1 as SGDLS and CDR2 as YYNGEE. CDR3 size: 18 residues. The V segment lost 6 bases and the J segment 9 bases; nucleotides outside the gene matches: 20. CDR3 sequence (DNA): TGTGCCAGCACGCCCCACGCGACTAGCGGGGGAGGCAAGGGGACGCAGTATTTT. This translates into CASTPHATSGGGKGTQYF.

The chain is built from TRBV6-1 and TRBJ2-7; 7 bases match TRBD1. The length of the CDR3 is 15 residues. The germline CDR1 and CDR2 sequences are MNHNS and SASEGT. Germline trimming cut 6 bases from V and 1 base from J; bases unmatched to any gene: 9. The chain's CDR3 is CASRSQQGNSYEQYF. As DNA, the CDR3 is TGTGCCAGCAGATCCCAACAGGGGAATTCCTACGAGCAGTACTTC.

V usage is TRBV29-1 and J usage is TRBJ2-7; tentatively, D is TRBD2 (5 bases). With 1 base removed from V and 3 bases from J, the gap between germline ends came to 16 bases. Germline V CDR1 and CDR2: SQVTM, ANQGSEA. The CDR3 extends over 15 amino acids. The CDR3 DNA reads TGCAGCGTTGAAGGCGCTAGCCCACTTTACTACGAGCAGTACTTC. It specifies CSVEGASPLYYEQYF.

This CDR3 is CASSGRGDGSTEAFF. CDR3 DNA sequence: TGTGCCAGCAGCGGCCGGGGCGATGGGAGCACTGAAGCTTTCTTT. This sequence joins TRBV7-8 and TRBJ1-1; possible D gene TRBD1, 5 bases. CDR1 and CDR2 from the germline V gene are SGHVS and FQNEAQ. This CDR3 is 15 amino acids long. Trimming pared 5 bases from V and 4 bases from J, leaving 17 bases between.

J is TRBJ2-1 and V is TRBV9; D is perhaps TRBD2 (6 bases). The CDR3 contains 15 residues. The V end was cut by 3 bases, the J end by 4 bases, with 14 bases between. From germline, CDR1 is SGDLS and CDR2 YYNGEE. CDR3 in amino acids: CASSALERGYNEQFF. The CDR3 coding sequence is TGTGCCAGCAGCGCCCTCGAACGGGGGTACAATGAGCAGTTCTTC. Together with reference TRBV9 and TRBJ2-1, the CDR3 gives the full variable domain: DSGVTQTPKHLITATGQRVTLRCSPRSGDLSVYWYQQSLDQGLQFLIQYYNGEERAKGNILERFSAQQFPDLHSELNLSSLELGDSALYFCASSALERGYNEQFFGPGTRLTVL.

The chain carries TRBV28 and TRBJ1-2; D unclear. The CDR3 loop spans 16 amino acids. In germline, CDR1 is MDHEN, CDR2 SYDVKM. The V gene lost 3 bases and the J gene lost 5 bases, with 19 bases spanning the gap. CDR3 sequence reads: CASSLYPGPPFYGYTF. The DNA of the CDR3 is TGTGCCAGCAGTTTGTACCCGGGCCCTCCTTTTTATGGCTACACCTTC.

To note about this clone: The same CDR3 can be traced to other DNA sequences in this sample. CDR3: CASSYSPQGSYEQYF. The CDR3 DNA is TGTGCCAGCAGTTACTCTCCCCAGGGGTCCTACGAGCAGTACTTC. The chain links TRBV6-5 to TRBJ2-7, with a weak D call TRBD1 (6 bases). Germline CDR1 is MNHEY and CDR2 is SVGAGI. Trimming cost V 0 bases and J 1 base, with 10 bases left between them. The CDR3 contains 15 residues.

The rearrangement joins TRBV18 to TRBJ2-3; D not resolved. This CDR3 has 12 amino acids. V lost 3 bases to trimming and J lost 4 bases, with 5 bases between them. The germline gives CDR1 KGHSH, CDR2 LQKENI. CDR3 DNA sequence: TGTGCCAGCTCACCCGAATCAGATACGCAGTATTTT. Translating it yields CASSPESDTQYF.

The chain is built from TRBV27 and TRBJ2-3; TRBD1 matches 8 bases. CDR3 length: 14 residues. V lost 5 bases, J lost 4 bases, and 5 bases stayed unmatched. The germline CDR1 and CDR2 sequences are MNHEY and SMNVEV (reference sequence). CDR3 protein: CASSPTGEPDTQYF. CDR3 nucleotides: TGTGCCAGCAGTCCGACAGGGGAGCCAGATACGCAGTATTTT.

As to this clone: One junction end does not reproduce the germline sequence, and a read error may be involved. This sequence joins TRBV7-9 and TRBJ2-5, with a possible D match to TRBD2 (5 bases). The CDR3 spans 16 residues. Germline values: CDR1 SEHNR, CDR2 FQNEAQ (reference sequence). CDR3 sequence: CASSLVGGGTPEAQYF. CDR3 nucleotides: TGTGCCAGCAGCTTAGTTGGAGGCGGCACCCCAGAGGCCCAGTACTTC.

The rearrangement joins TRBV2 to TRBJ1-4; 8 nucleotides match TRBD1. Germline V gene sequence: CDR1 SNHLY, CDR2 FYNNEI. The CDR3 runs to 19 residues. With 5 bases clipped from V and 6 bases from J, the junction kept 20 bases outside the gene matches. The CDR3 bases are TGTGCCAGCAGTAAGACAGGGGTTTTTCCAGACGCCTTGGATGAAAAACTGTTTTTT. It codes for CASSKTGVFPDALDEKLFF.

This chain's CDR3 is CASSFSAYEQYF. CDR3 nucleotides: TGTGCCAGCAGCTTTTCAGCCTACGAGCAGTACTTC. This chain connects TRBV7-2 to TRBJ2-7, with D unclear. Germline assignment: CDR1 SGHTA and CDR2 FQGNSA. The CDR3 spans 12 residues. The germline V and J ends were trimmed by 3 bases and 2 bases, with 5 bases remaining between them.

The chain is built from TRBV7-9 and TRBJ2-7, with 7 nucleotides matching TRBD1. CDR1 SEHNR and CDR2 FQNEAQ come from the germline V gene (reference sequence). V was clipped by 4 bases and J by 4 bases; unmatched bases: 7. There are 14 residues in the CDR3. The CDR3 nucleotides read TGTGCCAGCAGCTACCTTGTACAGGGGTACGAGCAGTACTTC. This encodes CASSYLVQGYEQYF. Filled out from reference TRBV7-9 and TRBJ2-7, the complete variable domain reads DTGVSQNPRHKITKRGQNVTFRCDPISEHNRLYWYRQTLGQGPEFLTYFQNEAQLEKSRLLSDRFSAERPKGSFSTLEIQRTEQGDSAMYLCASSYLVQGYEQYFGPGTRLTVT.

The gene calls are TRBV4-1 and TRBJ1-1, with D perhaps TRBD1 (5 bases). The CDR3 spans 14 residues. The germline V and J ends were trimmed by 6 bases and 10 bases, with 21 bases remaining between them. From germline, CDR1 is MGHRA and CDR2 YSYEKL. CDR3 sequence reads: CASRPVGRIRGAFF. In nucleotides, the CDR3 is TGCGCCAGCAGGCCAGTCGGGAGAATAAGGGGAGCTTTCTTT.

The rearrangement uses TRBV2 and TRBJ1-2; D ambiguous. The CDR3 contains 15 residues. V was cut by 3 bases and J by 8 bases, with 19 bases left in between. Germline loops: CDR1 SNHLY, CDR2 FYNNEI. The CDR3 region is CASSDFGSLRGGYTF. The CDR3 DNA sequence: TGTGCCAGCAGTGATTTCGGCAGCCTCAGAGGGGGCTACACCTTC.

The rearrangement uses TRBV14 and TRBJ1-3; weak D call: TRBD1 (5 bases). Trimming stripped 1 base from V and 7 bases from J, with 23 bases between. This CDR3 spans 18 amino acids. Germline CDR1 SGHDN, CDR2 FVKESK. The CDR3 is CASSQVRRDGLYRNTIYF. The CDR3 DNA reads as TGTGCCAGCAGCCAAGTCCGCCGGGACGGTTTATATCGCAACACCATATATTTT.

The V gene is TRBV27, the J gene TRBJ2-7, with D tentatively TRBD1 or TRBD2 (7 bases each). The CDR3 contains 13 residues. Germline V gene lookup returns CDR1 MNHEY and CDR2 SMNVEV (reference sequence). V was pared by 7 bases and J by 5 bases, with 15 bases between. CDR3: CASTRQGGNEQYF. The CDR3 bases are TGTGCCAGCACCCGGCAGGGGGGGAACGAGCAGTACTTC.

The chain combines TRBV29-1 with TRBJ1-2; 8 nucleotides agree with TRBD1. Per the germline V gene, CDR1 is SQVTM and CDR2 is ANQGSEA. The CDR3 is made up of 13 amino acids. The J segment lost 3 bases and the V segment lost 6 bases, leaving 6 bases of the junction unmatched. The CDR3 is CSVAGQGYYGYTF. DNA of the CDR3: TGCAGCGTGGCTGGACAGGGCTACTATGGCTACACCTTC.